These 21 T cell receptor beta chains were all obtained from the same sample, sequenced in a study of T cells in Graves' hyperthyroidism and ophthalmopathy (dated by TCRdb to about 2019). The library was produced with multiplex PCR. These reads were obtained on an Illumina HiSeq 2000. The TCR beta CDR3 regions were amplified from RNA transcripts. The TCR CDR3 was subjected to a first round of RT-PCR using the HTBI primer set and the Qiagen OneStep RT-PCR kit. The public reads were quality trimmed at Q25 with fastp and then assembled into clones with MiXCR by TCRdb, keeping productive beta chains. Rows are combined by CDR3 protein, so each entry shows the most common genes and DNA. Present in this sample are approximately 510,000 distinct CDR3 sequences, 40% to 50% of which were seen just once. The ten most abundant clones make up about two fifths of the sample. The sequenced material came from peripheral blood or thyroid tissue (not recorded which). These receptor sequences come from an adult woman with Graves' disease, either hyperthyroidism or ophthalmopathy (not recorded which).

The chain employs TRBV25-1 and TRBJ1-1; possibly TRBD1 for D (5 bases). Germline V lookup: CDR1 MGHDK, CDR2 SYGVNS. The ends were cut back, 4 bases at V and 6 bases at J, with 15 bases in the middle. There are 14 residues in the CDR3. CDR3 nucleotide sequence: TGTGCCAGCAGTGCTGGGAAGGGGAGGGCTGAAGCTTTCTTT. Translated, it gives CASSAGKGRAEAFF.

V is TRBV7-3 and J is TRBJ2-3, with TRBD2 as a possible D gene (5 bases). Trimming removed 7 bases at V and 4 bases at J, with 15 bases between. From germline, CDR1 is SGHTA and CDR2 FQGTGA. CDR3 length: 14 amino acids. The CDR3 loop reads CASTLVSAADTQYF. The CDR3 DNA is TGTGCCAGCACCTTGGTTAGCGCTGCAGATACGCAGTATTTT.

This clonotype was found many times. This sequence joins TRBV12-3 or TRBV12-4 and TRBJ2-7; D not resolved. The CDR3 extends over 12 amino acids. The germline V and J ends were trimmed by 6 bases and 2 bases, with 8 bases remaining between them. CDR3 DNA: TGTGCCAGCAGCACCACAGCCTACGAGCAGTACTTC. Its translation: CASSTTAYEQYF.

This clonotype was seen many times. The chain recombines TRBV15 with TRBJ2-2; 7 bases are a match to TRBD2. Germline CDR1 is LNHNV and CDR2 is YYDKDF (reference sequence). The CDR3 consists of 12 residues. Unmatched junction bases numbered 3, after V lost 5 bases and J lost 9 bases. In nucleotides, the CDR3 is TGTGCCACCAGCGCAGCGGGGAGGGAGCTGTTTTTT. Its translation is CATSAAGRELFF.

The CDR3 DNA is TGTGCCAGCAGCTTAGTGGCGGGGCCAGAGCAGTACTTC. Translated: CASSLVAGPEQYF. J is TRBJ2-7 and V is TRBV11-3; D perhaps matches TRBD2 (6 bases). Per germline, CDR1 SGHNT and CDR2 YENEEA. The germline V and J ends were trimmed by 1 base and 7 bases, with 11 bases remaining between them. The CDR3 spans 13 residues.

This clonotype was seen a few times. With a much larger clone just one base away, this may be a read error. The chain links TRBV5-1 to TRBJ1-4; weak D call: TRBD1 (5 bases). The CDR3 spans 14 residues. The ends were cut back, 3 bases at V and 7 bases at J, with 13 bases in the middle. Looked up from germline, CDR1 is SGHRS and CDR2 is YFSETQ. In nucleotides, the CDR3 is TGCGCCAGCAGCTGGGGGGTTGAGATTGAAAAACTGTTTTTT. This sequence encodes CASSWGVEIEKLFF.

This clonotype was seen many times. V usage is TRBV7-8 and J usage is TRBJ1-2; D ambiguous. The germline V and J ends were trimmed by 4 bases and 7 bases, with 13 bases remaining between them. Germline lookup yields CDR1 SGHVS and CDR2 FQNEAQ. The CDR3 has 13 amino acids. CDR3 loop: CASSSIDTSGYTF. CDR3 coding DNA: TGTGCCAGCAGCTCTATAGACACATCTGGCTACACCTTC.

The rearrangement uses TRBV5-1 and TRBJ1-6, with 10 bases identical to TRBD1. This CDR3 region has 14 residues. Germline CDR1 reads SGHRS; CDR2 reads YFSETQ. Trimming at V came to 6 bases and at J to 9 bases, leaving 6 bases not matched to a gene. CDR3 nucleotides: TGCGCCAGCAATAGGGACAGGGGAAGTTCACCCCTCCACTTT. As protein: CASNRDRGSSPLHF.

This clonotype came up many times. This chain joins TRBV6-1 and TRBJ1-2, with D hard to call. CDR3 length: 12 amino acids. Trimming took 4 bases from V and 8 from J, leaving 11 bases between them. In germline, CDR1 is MNHNS, CDR2 SASEGT. The CDR3 DNA reads as TGTGCCAGCAGTGCGGGGTTCGGGGGCTACACCTTC. This encodes CASSAGFGGYTF.

This clonotype showed up many times. V usage is TRBV12-3 or TRBV12-4 and J usage is TRBJ1-2, with D maybe TRBD1 (5 bases). The CDR3 consists of 13 residues. The V and J ends lost 6 bases and 7 bases respectively, with 15 bases between them. CDR3 nucleotide sequence: TGTGCCAGCAGACCCTTACCGGGGGTTGGCTACACCTTC. Encoded protein: CASRPLPGVGYTF.

This clonotype has a handful of counts. A clone one base away is much larger, so this may be a read error. The chain has TRBV6-6 and TRBJ2-5; 7 bases map to TRBD1. V lost 10 bases to trimming and J lost 5 bases; unmatched junction nucleotides: 13. Germline V gives CDR1 MNHNY, CDR2 SVGAGI (reference sequence). The CDR3 has 14 amino acids. CDR3 sequence reads: CAISAPDRDETQYF. CDR3 in DNA: TGTGCCATCAGCGCTCCCGACAGGGATGAGACCCAGTACTTC.

The V and J genes are TRBV20-1 and TRBJ2-5; 9 nucleotides agree with TRBD2. Trimming removed 0 bases from V and 10 bases from J; junction bases left unmatched: 3. CDR3 length: 12 residues. Germline V gives CDR1 DFQATT, CDR2 SNEGSKA (reference sequence). CDR3 in DNA: TGCAGTGCTAGAGATCCGCGGGGGGGCCAGTACTTC. It yields the protein CSARDPRGGQYF.

This clonotype was observed once. The J gene is TRBJ2-7, the V gene TRBV9; D unresolved. This CDR3 has 12 residues. V lost 3 bases and J 4 bases, leaving 8 bases between the germline ends. Germline CDR1 SGDLS, CDR2 YYNGEE. The CDR3 here is CASSGGWYEQYF. The CDR3 DNA follows: TGTGCCAGCAGCGGAGGATGGTACGAGCAGTACTTC.

This clonotype was seen ten or more times. The rearrangement uses TRBV11-3 and TRBJ1-1; D gene ambiguous. CDR3 length: 14 residues. The V end lost 4 bases, the J end lost 4 bases, and 13 bases lay between the germline ends. The germline CDR1 and CDR2 sequences are SGHNT and YENEEA. The CDR3, as DNA: TGTGCCAGCAGCTCTTCGCCGGATAGCACTGAAGCTTTCTTT. This translates into CASSSSPDSTEAFF.

V and J are TRBV5-1 and TRBJ1-2; D possibly corresponds to TRBD1 (5 bases). The CDR3 loop spans 14 amino acids. Per germline, CDR1 SGHRS and CDR2 YFSETQ. Trimming removed 4 bases at V and 2 bases at J, with 12 bases between. In nucleotides, the CDR3 is TGCGCCAGCAGCCCCGCCCGGGACAACTATGGCTACACCTTC. Translating gives CASSPARDNYGYTF.

The sample holds many counts of this clonotype. The chain carries TRBV9 and TRBJ2-7; 13 bases agree with TRBD2. V shed 4 bases and J 2 bases; nucleotides not matched to a gene: 6. The CDR3 length is 16 residues. In germline, CDR1 is SGDLS, CDR2 YYNGEE. The CDR3 DNA reads TGTGCCAGCAGCCGTCTGGGGACTAGCGGGACCTACGAGCAGTACTTC. It translates to CASSRLGTSGTYEQYF. Based on the CDR3 plus reference TRBV9 and TRBJ2-7, the full variable domain is DSGVTQTPKHLITATGQRVTLRCSPRSGDLSVYWYQQSLDQGLQFLIQYYNGEERAKGNILERFSAQQFPDLHSELNLSSLELGDSALYFCASSRLGTSGTYEQYFGPGTRLTVT.

The rearrangement uses TRBV19 and TRBJ1-1; D uncertain. The ends were cut back, 6 bases at V and 6 bases at J, with 14 bases in the middle. Germline V gene lookup returns CDR1 LNHDA and CDR2 SQIVND (reference sequence). This CDR3 is built from 13 residues. Here the CDR3 reads CASSPGGIAEAFF. CDR3 coding DNA: TGTGCCAGTAGCCCGGGAGGTATCGCTGAAGCTTTCTTT.

This clonotype was detected a few times. Just one base apart from a much larger clone, this may be a read error. This sequence joins TRBV20-1 and TRBJ1-2; 11 nucleotides line up with TRBD1. The germline gives CDR1 DFQATT, CDR2 SNEGSKA (reference sequence). V shed 6 bases, J shed 2 bases, and the junction held 8 bases outside the gene matches. This CDR3 contains 15 residues. In DNA, the CDR3 is TGCAGTGCCACGGACAGGGGGCAGATAAACTATGGCTACACCTTC. This translates into CSATDRGQINYGYTF.

This clonotype was seen only a few times. V and J are TRBV7-2 and TRBJ2-2, with D perhaps given as TRBD1 or TRBD2 (5 bases each). This CDR3 has 13 residues. Germline-derived CDR1 and CDR2 are SGHTA and FQGNSA. The ends were cut back, 5 bases at V and 6 bases at J, with 10 bases in the middle. In nucleotides, the CDR3 is TGTGCCAGCAGCCCTCAGGGAGCCGGGGAGCTGTTTTTT. Residues: CASSPQGAGELFF.

Ten or more counts support this clonotype. This chain connects TRBV5-1 to TRBJ1-1, with D perhaps TRBD1 (5 bases). Trimming cost V 0 bases and J 0 bases, with 9 bases left between them. Germline loops: CDR1 SGHRS, CDR2 YFSETQ. This CDR3 comprises 15 residues. The CDR3 nucleotides read TGCGCCAGCAGCTTGGATGGGGGAATGAACACTGAAGCTTTCTTT. Amino acids: CASSLDGGMNTEAFF.

V usage is TRBV5-1 and J usage is TRBJ2-2; perhaps TRBD2 as D (5 bases). Trimming removed 7 bases from V and 4 bases from J, with 17 bases in between. The CDR3 consists of 15 residues. The germline gives CDR1 SGHRS, CDR2 YFSETQ. CDR3 loop: CASSGDPAATGELFF. The CDR3 bases are TGCGCCAGCTCGGGCGATCCAGCGGCCACCGGGGAGCTGTTTTTT.